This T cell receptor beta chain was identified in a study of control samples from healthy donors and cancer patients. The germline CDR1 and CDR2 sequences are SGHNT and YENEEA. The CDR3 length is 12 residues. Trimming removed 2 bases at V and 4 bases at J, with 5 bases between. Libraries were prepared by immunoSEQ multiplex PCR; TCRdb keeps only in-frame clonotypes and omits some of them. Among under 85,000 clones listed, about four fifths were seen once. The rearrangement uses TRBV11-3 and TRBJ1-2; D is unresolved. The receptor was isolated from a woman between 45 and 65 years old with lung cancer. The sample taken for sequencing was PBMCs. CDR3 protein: CASSLRAYGYTF. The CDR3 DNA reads TGTGCCAGCAGCTTACGGGCCTATGGCTACACCTTC.